Listed here are 5 T cell receptor beta chains from one sample, sequenced in a study of Ad26.COV2.S vaccination and SARS-CoV-2 variants. Method: immunoSEQ multiplex PCR; TCRdb's copy keeps in-frame clones and lacks some. Of about 94,000 clones in the sample, roughly 85% were seen once. Sequencing was performed on peripheral blood, taken after recovery from COVID-19. The receptors were sampled from a human donor who had recovered from COVID-19.

CDR3 nucleotides: TGTGCCAGCAGTCCCCTTGGACTAGCCCACAATGAGCAGTTCTTC. This encodes CASSPLGLAHNEQFF. The J gene is TRBJ2-1, the V gene TRBV28; TRBD2 matches at 8 bases. The CDR3 covers 15 residues. With V trimmed by 5 bases and J by 5 bases, 8 bases remained unmatched. CDR1 is MDHEN and CDR2 is SYDVKM in the germline V gene.

This chain uses TRBV19 with TRBJ2-5; 14 bases agree with TRBD2. CDR3 size: 17 residues. V dropped 5 bases and J dropped 2; count of bases not matched to a gene: 7. The germline CDR1 and CDR2 sequences are LNHDA and SQIVND (reference sequence). This CDR3 reads CASSGPRLAGGQETQYF. The CDR3 DNA follows: TGTGCCAGTAGTGGACCACGACTAGCGGGAGGGCAAGAGACCCAGTACTTC.

This chain joins TRBV7-9 and TRBJ2-7, with TRBD1 matching over 7 bases. The V gene's germline CDR1 is SEHNR and CDR2 FQNEAQ (reference sequence). The junction had 6 bases not matched to a gene; V was cut back by 1 base and J by 6 bases. The CDR3 is 14 residues long. This chain's CDR3 is CASSLEGASLEQYF. The CDR3 coding sequence is TGTGCCAGCAGCTTAGAGGGGGCTAGCCTCGAGCAGTACTTC. Drawing the rest from reference TRBV7-9 and TRBJ2-7, the complete variable domain is DTGVSQNPRHKITKRGQNVTFRCDPISEHNRLYWYRQTLGQGPEFLTYFQNEAQLEKSRLLSDRFSAERPKGSFSTLEIQRTEQGDSAMYLCASSLEGASLEQYFGPGTRLTVT.

This CDR3 reads CASKLDRSSYNEQFF. In nucleotides, the CDR3 is TGTGCCAGTAAACTCGACAGGAGCTCCTACAATGAGCAGTTCTTC. The chain employs TRBV19 and TRBJ2-1; tentative D call: TRBD1 (6 bases). Germline values: CDR1 LNHDA, CDR2 SQIVND (reference sequence). Deletions cut 7 bases from V and 0 bases from J, with 13 bases between. The CDR3 loop spans 15 amino acids.

J is TRBJ1-5 and V is TRBV5-6, with TRBD1 as a possible D gene (5 bases). There are 16 residues in the CDR3. V gave up 4 bases and J gave up 5 bases, with 19 bases separating them. The germline CDR1 and CDR2 sequences are SGHDT and YYEEEE. CDR3 in DNA: TGTGCCAGCAGCCGGTACGGGGTAGCAGGGTATCAGCCCCAGCATTTT. It specifies CASSRYGVAGYQPQHF. Variable domain in full (rest from reference TRBV5-6 and TRBJ1-5): DAGVTQSPTHLIKTRGQQVTLRCSPKSGHDTVSWYQQALGQGPQFIFQYYEEEERQRGNFPDRFSGHQFPNYSSELNVNALLLGDSALYLCASSRYGVAGYQPQHFGDGTRLSIL.